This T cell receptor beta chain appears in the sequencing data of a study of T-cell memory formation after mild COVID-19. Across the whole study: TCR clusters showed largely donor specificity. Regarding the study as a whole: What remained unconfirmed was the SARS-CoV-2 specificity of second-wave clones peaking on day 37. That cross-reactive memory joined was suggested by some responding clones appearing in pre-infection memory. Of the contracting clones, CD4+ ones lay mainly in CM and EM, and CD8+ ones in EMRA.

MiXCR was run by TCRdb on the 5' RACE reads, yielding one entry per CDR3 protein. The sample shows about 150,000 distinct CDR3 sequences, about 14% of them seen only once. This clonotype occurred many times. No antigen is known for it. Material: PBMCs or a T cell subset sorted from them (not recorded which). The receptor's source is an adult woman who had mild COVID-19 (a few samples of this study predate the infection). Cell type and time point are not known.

Here the CDR3 reads CASSPHWASDPGELFF. CDR3 nucleotides: TGTGCCAGCAGCCCCCACTGGGCTAGCGATCCCGGGGAGCTGTTTTTT. The chain carries TRBV7-8 and TRBJ2-2, with D tentatively TRBD2 (6 bases). CDR1 SGHVS and CDR2 FQNEAQ come from the germline V gene. Between the trimmed V and J ends, which lost 5 bases and 6 bases, there was a span of 19 bases. This CDR3 is 16 amino acids long.